This T cell receptor beta chain comes out of a study of vaccination effects on CD4 cells after COVID-19 (dated by TCRdb to between 2021 and 2023). In the study overall: Each participant got two doses of an mRNA SARS-CoV-2 vaccine, either BNT162b2 or mRNA-1273. The full study included over 8 COVID-19 convalescent patients and a few SARS-CoV-2-naive healthy vaccine recipients. Cultures from other donors in the study were sequenced using the Oncomine TCR Beta short-read assay on an Illumina iSeq 100. SARS-CoV-2 spike-specific CD4+ TCR repertoires were compared before and after mRNA vaccination in COVID-19 convalescent patients and in infection-naive vaccine recipients. Study-wide findings and limitations: Among healthy vaccine recipients, nearly all vaccine-induced clones were SARS-CoV-2 mono-reactive, and only 1 of 255 was cross-reactive with common cold coronaviruses. The study was limited by a small number of convalescent patients, and early post-infection timepoints were lacking. Marked clonal contraction was observed in both infection-induced and vaccine-induced clones at late post-vaccination timepoints, consistent with waning T cell responses.

To note about this clone: Its antigen is not yet known. Base qualities are not recorded, but no much larger clone differs from it by a single base.

The CDR3, cysteine through phenylalanine, is 14 amino acids long. Only CDR3 DNA remains: 42 bases, in frame from the first base. The germline V gene gives CDR1 as SGHAT and CDR2 as FQNNGV. At the junction V is shortened by 3 bases and J by 4 bases, with 10 bases in between. To identify antigen-specific CD4+ T cell clonotypes by their expansion, the ViraFEST assay first stimulated PBMC with viral peptide pools and then applied TCR sequencing. After 10 to 11 days of culture, CD4+ T cells were isolated with the EasySep CD4+ T cell isolation kit. The absence of prior SARS-CoV-2 infection in healthy vaccine recipients was confirmed by negative nucleocapsid antibodies before and after vaccination. About 2.1 million PBMC per well were cultured in IMDM with around 5% human AB serum, 10 IU/ml IL-2 and gentamicin, plus 10 ug/ml peptides. On days 3 and 7, half of the culture medium was replaced with fresh IL-2-containing medium. Unless noted otherwise, every peptide stimulation condition was grown in triplicate wells. Using Ficoll-Paque Plus gradient centrifugation, PBMC were separated from whole blood and then either used fresh or cryopreserved at -140C. The overlapping peptide pools covered the spike proteins of SARS-CoV-2 as well as those of the common cold coronaviruses HCoV-NL63, HCoV-OC43 and HCoV-229E. The QIAamp micro DNA kit was used to extract genomic DNA from the cultured CD4+ T cells.

Libraries were constructed by the immunoSEQ multiplex PCR assay. TCR beta CDR3 sequencing was performed on DNA from the cultured, isolated CD4+ T cells. The source study handled its data this way. Non-productive TCR sequences were removed, reads were trimmed to the CDR3 region, and CDR3s of at least 7 amino acids were retained. Antigen-specific clonotypes were identified with the MANAFEST web app by comparing expansion in peptide wells against reference cultures. For clones to be considered positive, expansion at FDR<0.05 versus reference and all other wells, an odds ratio above 5, and a frequency above 0.1% in two replicate wells were required. A clonotype was defined as cross-reactive if the clonotype was significantly expanded both in SARS-CoV-2 spike wells and in at least one common cold coronavirus spike condition. CDR3 similarity was assessed by Levenshtein distance using the stringdist R package, and unrooted trees were constructed with ape in R 3.6.1. TCRdb carries this immuneACCESS record with in-frame sequences only. Its versions omit some clonotypes, under half of them owing to an unresolved V gene in the studies checked, with the rest unexplained. V and J calls and clone size follow that table, whereas D and trimming were derived from the DNA. The sample includes about 24,000 clones, with roughly 70% observed a single time. Clones ranked in the top ten supply 2.5% to 4% of the sample.

The V and J genes are TRBV11-2 and TRBJ2-1; no D gene is confidently identified. The sequence was collected from a human donor who received a COVID-19 vaccine. Sequencing used CD4+ T cells from PBMCs cultured with SARS-CoV-2 spike peptides, obtained before COVID-19 vaccination. What the cell subset or site label conveys for this sample: SARS-CoV-2 spike overlapping peptide pool stimulation. The DNA reads TGTGCCAGCAGCTTGACGACCCCATACAATGAGCAGTTCTTC. This codes for CASSLTTPYNEQFF.